This is a list of T cell receptor beta chains from one sample in a study of cytomegalovirus exposure and HLA in healthy donors. Repertoires were generated with immunoSEQ multiplex PCR, while TCRdb's copy carries only in-frame clones and drops some. The data hold about 170,000 clones, with roughly 72% observed a single time. Sequenced input: PBMCs. The receptors derive from a woman between 25 and 40 years old in good health and CMV-seropositive. Both conserved end residues are part of each CDR3. The D gene is left open where the match is weak. Size tells how often a clone was seen (once, few, many) or the class of an expanded clone, and some rows leave it out.

d_call | j_call | v_call | clone_size | cdr3_aa | cdr3_nt
TRBD1 | TRBJ1-5 | TRBV7-2 | - | CASSVSRGQGQGQPQHF | TGTGCCAGCAGCGTCAGTAGGGGACAGGGGCAGGGTCAGCCCCAGCATTTT
- | TRBJ2-7 | TRBV9 | - | CASSVGPRAPYEQYF | TGTGCCAGCAGCGTAGGGCCCAGGGCCCCCTACGAGCAGTACTTC
- | TRBJ2-3 | TRBV2 | - | CASSEITGSTDTQYF | TGTGCCAGCAGCGAAATAACAGGGAGCACAGATACGCAGTATTTT
- | TRBJ2-7 | TRBV5-4 | once | CASSRNRGGGYEQYF | TGTGCCAGCAGCCGGAACAGGGGAGGAGGCTACGAGCAGTACTTC
TRBD1 | TRBJ1-2 | TRBV4-1 | - | CASSQDGAGGNYGYTF | TGCGCCAGCAGCCAAGATGGGGCAGGGGGAAACTATGGCTACACCTTC
- | TRBJ1-4 | TRBV28 | - | CASSLSSEKLFF | TGTGCCAGCAGTTTATCTAGTGAAAAACTGTTTTTT
TRBD1 | TRBJ2-5 | TRBV5-1 | - | CASSPRQGGETQYF | TGCGCCAGCAGCCCCCGACAGGGTGGGGAGACCCAGTACTTC
TRBD2 | TRBJ2-3 | TRBV5-1 | once | CASSVRLAGVLDTQYF | TGCGCCAGCAGCGTACGACTAGCGGGGGTGTTAGATACGCAGTATTTT
TRBD1 | TRBJ1-4 | TRBV5-4 | - | CASSDTGGASEKLFF | TGTGCCAGCAGCGATACAGGGGGCGCATCTGAAAAACTGTTTTTT
- | TRBJ2-2 | TRBV10-3 | - | CAISDRGFNTGELFF | TGTGCCATCAGTGACAGGGGATTTAACACCGGGGAGCTGTTTTTT
- | TRBJ1-2 | TRBV4-3 | - | CASSQETGSLSYGYTF | TGCGCCAGCAGCCAAGAGACAGGTTCCCTTTCCTATGGCTACACCTTC
TRBD1 | TRBJ2-7 | TRBV19 | few | CASSISRQGVGEQYF | TGTGCCAGTAGTATATCCCGACAGGGAGTCGGGGAGCAGTACTTC
- | TRBJ1-1 | TRBV6-5 | - | CASSYETTPGRGEAFF | TGTGCCAGCAGTTACGAAACGACACCCGGGAGGGGTGAAGCTTTCTTT
TRBD1 | TRBJ2-3 | TRBV29-1 | - | CSVEQGAIADTQYF | TGCAGCGTAGAACAGGGGGCAATTGCAGATACGCAGTATTTT
TRBD1 | TRBJ1-4 | TRBV6-6 | - | CASSRQGTNEKLFF | TGTGCCAGCAGTCGACAGGGAACTAATGAAAAACTGTTTTTT
TRBD2 | TRBJ2-5 | TRBV7-2 | - | CASRVTSGSGGETQYF | TGTGCCAGCAGGGTGACTAGCGGGAGCGGAGGAGAGACCCAGTACTTC
TRBD1 | TRBJ1-1 | TRBV18 | - | CASSPATGSTEAFF | TGTGCCAGCTCACCCGCGACAGGGTCGACTGAAGCTTTCTTT
TRBD2 | TRBJ2-3 | TRBV5-6 | - | CASSLVPAGGTDTQYF | TGTGCCAGCAGCTTGGTTCCAGCGGGAGGGACAGATACGCAGTATTTT
- | TRBJ2-2 | TRBV2 | few | CASSPVGQTGELFF | TGTGCCAGCAGCCCGGTTGGGCAAACCGGGGAGCTGTTTTTT
- | TRBJ2-7 | TRBV29-1 | - | CSVLGGKYEQYF | TGCAGCGTTTTAGGCGGCAAGTACGAGCAGTACTTC
- | TRBJ2-7 | TRBV5-6 | many | CASSSRENQYF | TGTGCCAGCAGCTCTCGGGAGAACCAGTACTTC
TRBD2 | TRBJ2-5 | TRBV7-2 | - | CASSLMSGVGETQYF | TGTGCCAGCAGCTTAATGAGCGGGGTCGGAGAGACCCAGTACTTC
TRBD1 | TRBJ1-5 | TRBV6-1 | - | CASTETGTLRPQHF | TGTGCCAGCACTGAGACAGGGACATTGCGGCCCCAGCATTTT
TRBD1 | TRBJ1-1 | TRBV7-9 | - | CASGDRVDTEAFF | TGTGCCAGCGGGGACAGGGTGGACACTGAAGCTTTCTTT
- | TRBJ2-3 | TRBV6-1 | - | CASSELGRSRDTQYF | TGTGCCAGCAGTGAATTGGGGCGGTCCCGAGATACGCAGTATTTT
TRBD1 | TRBJ1-3 | TRBV7-8 | - | CASSTSGGTGNTIYF | TGTGCCAGCAGCACTTCAGGGGGCACTGGAAACACCATATATTTT
- | TRBJ1-6 | TRBV28 | - | CASSFLRDSPLHF | TGTGCCAGCAGTTTCTTACGGGATTCACCCCTCCACTTT
- | TRBJ2-5 | TRBV29-1 | - | CSVGPLSTGRQETQYF | TGCAGCGTTGGACCTCTATCGACAGGACGACAAGAGACCCAGTACTTC
TRBD1 | TRBJ1-1 | TRBV30 | - | CAWRQGAYEAFF | TGTGCCTGGAGACAGGGGGCCTATGAAGCTTTCTTT
- | TRBJ1-2 | TRBV15 | - | CATSRDVGTSGYTF | TGTGCCACCAGCAGAGATGTGGGGACAAGTGGCTACACCTTC
- | TRBJ2-7 | TRBV9 | - | CASSVGPGDEQYF | TGTGCCAGCAGCGTAGGACCCGGGGACGAGCAGTACTTC
- | TRBJ1-2 | TRBV7-9 | - | CASSLETGVGDYTF | TGTGCCAGCAGCTTAGAAACCGGCGTTGGAGATTACACCTTC
- | TRBJ1-4 | TRBV4-3 | - | CASATGGWSNEKLFF | TGCGCCAGCGCCACCGGAGGGTGGTCTAATGAAAAACTGTTTTTT
TRBD1 | TRBJ1-1 | TRBV27 | - | CASQYRGGTEAFF | TGTGCCAGCCAGTACAGGGGGGGTACTGAAGCTTTCTTT
- | TRBJ1-1 | TRBV10-1 | - | CASSESTGGNTEAFF | TGCGCCAGCAGTGAGTCGACGGGGGGGAACACTGAAGCTTTCTTT
TRBD2 | TRBJ2-1 | TRBV27 | - | CASRPPRTSGFVNEQFF | TGTGCCAGCAGGCCCCCACGGACTAGCGGCTTTGTTAACGAGCAGTTCTTC
- | TRBJ2-7 | TRBV4-1 | - | CASSHSQGPYEQYF | TGCGCCAGCAGCCACAGTCAGGGCCCCTACGAGCAGTACTTC
- | TRBJ1-3 | TRBV29-1 | few | CSVQPIGDSGNTIYF | TGCAGCGTCCAACCGATAGGAGACTCTGGAAACACCATATATTTT
- | TRBJ1-5 | TRBV2 | once | CASRETEVEVQPQHF | TGTGCCAGCAGGGAGACAGAAGTCGAGGTTCAGCCCCAGCATTTT
TRBD2 | TRBJ2-7 | TRBV28 | once | CASSSRGGRYEQYF | TGTGCCAGCAGTTCCCGCGGGGGGAGGTACGAGCAGTACTTC
- | TRBJ1-2 | TRBV6-6 | - | CASSFGGGYTF | TGTGCCAGCAGTTTCGGGGGTGGCTACACCTTC
- | TRBJ2-3 | TRBV10-1 | few | CASSESSSGYTDTQYF | TGCGCCAGCAGTGAGTCTAGTAGCGGATACACAGATACGCAGTATTTT
- | TRBJ2-1 | TRBV20-1 | - | CSALRGNEQFF | TGCAGTGCCCTTAGGGGGAATGAGCAGTTCTTC
TRBD1 | TRBJ2-4 | TRBV18 | - | CASSPQQGAAVLGSYF | TGTGCCAGCTCACCGCAGCAGGGGGCCGCTGTCCTCGGGTCGTACTTC
- | TRBJ2-1 | TRBV29-1 | - | CSVEDQGKGNEQFF | TGCAGCGTGGAAGACCAGGGTAAAGGGAATGAGCAGTTCTTC
- | TRBJ1-5 | TRBV30 | - | CAWSPQGFQPQHF | TGTGCCTGGAGTCCACAGGGATTTCAGCCCCAGCATTTT
- | TRBJ2-5 | TRBV25-1 | - | CASSSGNVVTQYF | TGTGCCAGCAGTTCAGGGAATGTGGTGACCCAGTACTTC
TRBD1 | TRBJ1-1 | TRBV11-2 | - | CASSHRQGPMNTEAFF | TGTGCCAGCAGCCATCGACAGGGACCGATGAACACTGAAGCTTTCTTT
- | TRBJ2-2 | TRBV4-3 | - | CASRGGGTGELFF | TGCGCCAGCAGGGGAGGGGGAACCGGGGAGCTGTTTTTT
TRBD2 | TRBJ2-1 | TRBV27 | - | CASSPGTSGSYNEQFF | TGTGCCAGCAGTCCAGGGACTAGCGGATCCTACAATGAGCAGTTCTTC
TRBD1 | TRBJ1-2 | TRBV25-1 | - | CASSERGQALYGYTF | TGTGCCAGCAGTGAAAGGGGACAGGCCCTCTATGGCTACACCTTC